These T cell receptor beta chains were read from a single sample in a study of beta chain features in type 1 diabetes. TCRdb's copy holds only in-frame clones and misses some; the assay was immunoSEQ multiplex PCR. The sample lists roughly 340,000 clones, roughly 13% occurring once. Sequences were obtained from naive CD4+ T cells from blood. The receptors shown here come from a woman between 18 and 29 years old with type 1 diabetes. The CDR3 runs from the conserved cysteine through the conserved F or W. A D gene is named only where the DNA matches it firmly. Clone size appears in some rows only: once, few, many, or a class for an expanded clone.

j_call d_call clone_size v_call cdr3_aa cdr3_nt
TRBJ1-1 . . TRBV9 CASSSIAANTEAFF TGTGCCAGCAGCTCGATAGCAGCGAACACTGAAGCTTTCTTT
TRBJ1-4 . . TRBV5-1 CASSSQGTNEKLFF TGCGCCAGCAGCTCACAGGGAACTAATGAAAAACTGTTTTTT
TRBJ2-1 . few TRBV18 CASSLRQDEQFF TGTGCCAGCTCACTCAGACAAGATGAGCAGTTCTTC
TRBJ1-5 . few TRBV25-1 CASSEQGREPQHF TGTGCCAGCAGTGAACAGGGGAGGGAGCCCCAGCATTTT
TRBJ2-3 TRBD1 few TRBV9 CASSVTGSTDTQYF TGTGCCAGCAGCGTGACAGGGAGCACAGATACGCAGTATTTT
TRBJ2-5 . . TRBV2 CASSEAGASLFIQYF TGTGCCAGCAGTGAAGCTGGAGCCTCGCTTTTTATCCAGTACTTC
TRBJ1-2 TRBD1 . TRBV5-1 CASSLRTGGIDYGYTF TGCGCCAGCAGCTTGCGGACAGGGGGCATAGACTATGGCTACACCTTC
TRBJ2-2 . few TRBV7-9 CASSLWRAETGELFF TGTGCCAGCAGCTTGTGGCGTGCGGAAACCGGGGAGCTGTTTTTT
TRBJ2-5 . . TRBV5-1 CASSLEDYRASETQYF TGCGCCAGCAGCTTGGAGGACTACCGCGCAAGTGAGACCCAGTACTTC
TRBJ2-2 TRBD1 . TRBV10-3 CAIRQGATTGELFF TGTGCCATCAGACAGGGGGCGACCACCGGGGAGCTGTTTTTT
TRBJ2-2 TRBD2 few TRBV11-2 CASRLAGGGTGELFF TGTGCCAGCAGACTAGCGGGAGGGGGAACCGGGGAGCTGTTTTTT
TRBJ2-2 TRBD1 few TRBV7-8 CASRARDRRPANTGELFF TGTGCCAGCAGGGCCCGGGACAGGAGACCGGCGAACACCGGGGAGCTGTTTTTT
TRBJ1-4 TRBD1 few TRBV7-2 CASSVGGQGLIEKLFF TGTGCCAGCAGCGTGGGGGGACAGGGTCTGATTGAAAAACTGTTTTTT
TRBJ1-2 . . TRBV7-9 CASSLGGIYGYTF TGTGCCAGCAGCCTGGGGGGGATCTATGGCTACACCTTC
TRBJ2-1 TRBD2 . TRBV10-2 CASSSTSGSRIAQFF TGCGCCAGCAGCTCGACTAGCGGGAGCAGAATTGCGCAGTTCTTC
TRBJ2-3 . . TRBV6-5 CARGGADTQYF TGTGCGAGGGGGGGCGCAGATACGCAGTATTTT
TRBJ1-1 . few TRBV7-2 CASSLDSGTEAFF TGTGCCAGCAGCTTAGATTCAGGAACTGAAGCTTTCTTT
TRBJ2-1 . . TRBV4-3 CASSQDNTPRASYNEQFF TGCGCCAGCAGCCAAGATAACACCCCGAGGGCTTCCTACAATGAGCAGTTCTTC
TRBJ2-3 TRBD2 few TRBV7-2 CASSPRLAASTDTQYF TGTGCCAGCAGCCCTCGACTAGCGGCCAGCACAGATACGCAGTATTTT
TRBJ2-2 TRBD2 few TRBV18 CASSPPAGTSGSIPGELFF TGTGCCAGCTCACCCCCTGCCGGGACTAGCGGGAGTATTCCCGGGGAGCTGTTTTTT
TRBJ2-4 TRBD2 few TRBV11-2 CASSLDQGSGGGNIQYF TGTGCCAGCAGCTTAGATCAGGGTAGCGGGGGTGGAAACATTCAGTACTTC
TRBJ2-3 TRBD2 few TRBV10-3 CASRLAEATDTQYF TGTGCCTCCCGACTAGCGGAAGCCACAGATACGCAGTATTTT
TRBJ2-1 . few TRBV29-1 CSVGPPRYNEQFF TGCAGCGTCGGCCCCCCTAGATACAATGAGCAGTTCTTC
TRBJ1-1 TRBD1 few TRBV29-1 CSVATGVLMNTEAFF TGCAGCGTTGCGACAGGGGTTCTTATGAACACTGAAGCTTTCTTT